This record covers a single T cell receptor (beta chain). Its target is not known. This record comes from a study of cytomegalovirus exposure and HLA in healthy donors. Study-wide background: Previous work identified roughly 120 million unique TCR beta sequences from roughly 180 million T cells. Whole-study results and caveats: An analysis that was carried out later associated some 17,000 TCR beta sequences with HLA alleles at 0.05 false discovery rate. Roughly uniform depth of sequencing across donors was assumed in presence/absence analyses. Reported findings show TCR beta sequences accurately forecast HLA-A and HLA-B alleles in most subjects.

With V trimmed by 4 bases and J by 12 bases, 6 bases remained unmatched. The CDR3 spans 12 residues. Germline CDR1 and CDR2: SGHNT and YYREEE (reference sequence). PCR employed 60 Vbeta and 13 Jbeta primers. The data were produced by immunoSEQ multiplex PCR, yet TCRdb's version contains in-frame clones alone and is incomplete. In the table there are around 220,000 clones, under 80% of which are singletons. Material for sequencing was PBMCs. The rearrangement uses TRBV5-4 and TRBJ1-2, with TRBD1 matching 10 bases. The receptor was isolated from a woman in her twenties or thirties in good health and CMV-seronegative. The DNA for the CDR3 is TGTGCCAGCAGCAAAGGGACAGGGGTTCACACCTTC. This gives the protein CASSKGTGVHTF. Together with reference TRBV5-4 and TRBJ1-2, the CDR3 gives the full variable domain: ETGVTQSPTHLIKTRGQQVTLRCSSQSGHNTVSWYQQALGQGPQFIFQYYREEENGRGNFPPRFSGLQFPNYSSELNVNALELDDSALYLCASSKGTGVHTFGSGTRLTVV.